This T cell receptor (beta chain) was sequenced in a study of blood T cells in healthy people across ages. This clonotype was detected a few times. The CDR3 runs 14 residues. The germline gives CDR1 MDHEN, CDR2 SYDVKM. Through a sample-barcoded 5' primer and a J-beta primer mix, a second PCR was run for about 6 to 12 cycles. TCRdb used MiXCR to reprocess the 5' RACE reads, holding one entry per CDR3 protein. The sample holds just under 750,000 distinct CDR3 sequences; around a fifth are singletons and the top ten take around 22%. The clonotype originates from a man aged 70 or older in good health. Source material: blood. The chain employs TRBV28 and TRBJ2-5; no clear D. The closer fit of TRBJ2-7 to the DNA end suggests the J call may be wrong. CDR3 in DNA: TGTGCCAGCAGTACCCCGACTCCTGGCTACGAGCAGTACTTC. It is translated as CASSTPTPGYEQYF.